The entry below describes one TCR beta chain. Using a J-beta primer mix together with a sample-barcoded 5' primer, a second PCR was run for roughly 6 to 12 cycles. Each CDR3 protein is one row after TCRdb ran MiXCR on the 5' RACE reads. The sample yields about 1.5 million distinct CDR3 sequences, roughly two fifths seen once. These data come from a study of blood T cells in healthy people across ages. Germline V lookup: CDR1 SQVTM, CDR2 ANQGSEA. The CDR3 is 13 amino acids. J gave up 0 bases and V 7 bases, and 5 bases lay outside the gene matches. Sequenced input: blood. The clonotype originates from a woman under 30 in good health. The V call is TRBV29-1, the J call TRBJ1-1, with 7 nucleotides matching TRBD1. The CDR3 region has the DNA TGCAGCGGTAAGACAGGGCTGAACACTGAAGCTTTCTTT. Protein: CSGKTGLNTEAFF.